Sequencing of this T cell receptor (beta chain) was carried out in a study of early T cells in non-severe SARS-CoV-2 infection. Using its own MiXCR run on the 5' RACE reads, TCRdb lists one record per CDR3 protein. This repertoire shows tens of thousands of distinct CDR3 sequences, around an eighth found once; its top ten account for around 2.4%. A word on this clonotype: The antigen remains undetermined.

Study results and limitations: The matching step, a VDJdb search, favored anti-spike CD8 responses and missed private and CD4 specificities.

Trimming took 0 bases from V and 7 from J, leaving 14 bases between them. The CDR3 is 15 amino acids. Germline V gene lookup returns CDR1 SGDLS and CDR2 YYNGEE. V and J are TRBV9 and TRBJ2-1; tentatively, D is TRBD1 (6 bases). This receptor was taken from an adult who was a healthcare worker with PCR-confirmed SARS-CoV-2 infection or an uninfected control (not recorded which). The material sequenced was whole blood. This chain's CDR3 is CASSVEGGEANEQFF. The CDR3 region has the DNA TGTGCCAGCAGCGTAGAAGGGGGAGAAGCGAATGAGCAGTTCTTC.